These T cell receptor beta chains were read from a single sample in a study of OX40 agonist ivuxolimab in advanced cancers. Generated by immunoSEQ multiplex PCR, the TCRdb table keeps only in-frame clones and is missing some. The sample has about 66,000 clones, roughly nine tenths seen once. This material consisted of CD4+ or CD8+ T cells sorted from blood, taken in a trial of the OX40 agonist ivuxolimab. The receptors were sampled from an adult with an advanced solid tumor such as melanoma, head and neck, liver or kidney cancer. The CDR3 runs from the conserved cysteine through the conserved F or W. The order of the fields is D gene, clone size, J gene, V gene, CDR3 protein, CDR3 DNA. The D gene is left open where the match is weak. Clone size is not always given. Where it is, it says once, few, many or a class for expanded clones.

TRBD1 NA TRBJ2-7 TRBV7-9 CASSEQSGTGAGEQYF TGTGCCAGCAGCGAACAATCCGGGACAGGGGCTGGAGAGCAGTACTTC
NA NA TRBJ1-3 TRBV19 CASSNRGPGNTIYF TGTGCCAGTAGTAACCGAGGGCCTGGAAACACCATATATTTT
TRBD1 NA TRBJ2-3 TRBV11-2 CASSGPGQGGWTDTQYF TGTGCCAGCAGCGGCCCAGGACAGGGTGGGTGGACAGATACGCAGTATTTT
NA once TRBJ2-3 TRBV19 CASSRGLYPDTQYF TGTGCCAGTAGTCGGGGCCTTTATCCAGATACGCAGTATTTT
NA NA TRBJ1-3 TRBV7-2 CASSLFGTRSGNTIYF TGTGCCAGCAGCTTATTCGGGACGCGCTCTGGAAACACCATATATTTT
NA NA TRBJ1-2 TRBV28 CASSFGGLMDAYTF TGTGCCAGCAGTTTCGGTGGACTGATGGATGCCTACACCTTC
NA NA TRBJ1-5 TRBV2 CASRGGTLINQPQHF TGTGCCAGCAGGGGCGGGACGCTTATCAATCAGCCCCAGCATTTT
TRBD2 NA TRBJ2-1 TRBV11-2 CASSLVVASGWANEQFF TGTGCCAGCAGCTTAGTTGTGGCTAGCGGATGGGCAAATGAGCAGTTCTTC
NA NA TRBJ2-6 TRBV5-6 CASSFKGVGANVLTF TGTGCCAGCAGCTTCAAAGGGGTCGGGGCCAACGTCCTGACTTTC
NA NA TRBJ1-3 TRBV25-1 CASRGTGLGNTIYF TGTGCCAGCAGGGGAACAGGGTTAGGAAACACCATATATTTT
NA NA TRBJ1-1 TRBV28 CASSSRGGLQNTEAFF TGTGCCAGCAGTTCCCGGGGAGGGCTTCAGAACACTGAAGCTTTCTTT
TRBD1 NA TRBJ2-1 TRBV5-1 CASSLGTGVANEQFF TGCGCCAGCAGCTTGGGGACAGGGGTGGCAAATGAGCAGTTCTTC
TRBD1 NA TRBJ2-5 TRBV5-4 CASSPGTGGLETQYF TGTGCCAGCAGCCCCGGGACAGGGGGCTTAGAGACCCAGTACTTC
NA NA TRBJ2-5 TRBV18 CASSKAGAQETQYF TGTGCCAGCTCCAAGGCAGGGGCGCAAGAGACCCAGTACTTC
NA NA TRBJ1-2 TRBV6-5 CASSYPGRGYTF TGTGCCAGCAGTTACCCTGGCCGGGGCTACACCTTC
NA NA TRBJ2-5 TRBV29-1 CSVTGWETQYF TGCAGCGTTACAGGATGGGAGACCCAGTACTTC
NA NA TRBJ1-1 TRBV6-5 CASRMGTEAFF TGTGCCAGCAGAATGGGCACTGAAGCTTTCTTT
TRBD1 NA TRBJ1-5 TRBV19 CASLGTGLAQPQHF TGTGCCAGTCTCGGGACAGGGCTGGCTCAGCCCCAGCATTTT
NA NA TRBJ2-3 TRBV7-9 CASSLAQTDTQYF TGTGCCAGCAGCTTAGCGCAAACAGATACGCAGTATTTT
NA NA TRBJ2-5 TRBV19 CASSIEREGAQYF TGTGCCAGTAGTATAGAAAGGGAGGGGGCCCAGTACTTC
NA NA TRBJ2-7 TRBV5-1 CASSLGGEPYEQYF TGCGCCAGCAGCTTGGGAGGCGAACCTTACGAGCAGTACTTC
TRBD1 NA TRBJ2-5 TRBV19 CASSTDRGRRETQYF TGTGCCAGTAGTACGGACAGGGGGCGGCGGGAGACCCAGTACTTC
NA NA TRBJ1-3 TRBV6-5 CASRRDGSSGNTIYF TGTGCCAGCAGGAGAGACGGAAGCTCTGGAAACACCATATATTTT
TRBD1 NA TRBJ1-3 TRBV25-1 CASSEVRGGTGNTIYF TGTGCCAGCAGCGAAGTCAGGGGGGGCACCGGAAACACCATATATTTT
TRBD2 NA TRBJ2-1 TRBV7-9 CASRWGGGYNEQFF TGTGCCAGCCGCTGGGGGGGTGGCTACAATGAGCAGTTCTTC
NA NA TRBJ2-1 TRBV30 CAWSVNSHNEQFF TGTGCCTGGAGTGTAAACAGCCACAATGAGCAGTTCTTC
NA NA TRBJ2-5 TRBV15 CATSTDRKGVGETQYF TGTGCCACCAGCACGGACCGCAAGGGGGTCGGAGAGACCCAGTACTTC
TRBD1 NA TRBJ2-5 TRBV30 CAWTGGETQYF TGTGCCTGGACAGGGGGAGAGACCCAGTACTTC
NA NA TRBJ2-5 TRBV7-9 CASSFSGPGGTQYF TGTGCCAGCAGCTTTAGCGGCCCCGGGGGGACCCAGTACTTC
TRBD1 NA TRBJ1-3 TRBV19 CASSPDRGGNTIYF TGTGCCAGTAGCCCGGACAGGGGTGGAAACACCATATATTTT
NA few TRBJ1-1 TRBV7-6 CASSQQEFTEAFF TGTGCCAGCAGCCAACAGGAATTTACTGAAGCTTTCTTT
NA NA TRBJ2-7 TRBV7-2 CASSLQQGSEQYF TGTGCCAGCAGCTTACAGCAGGGATCCGAGCAGTACTTC
NA once TRBJ2-1 TRBV28 CASSPQGGGSNEQFF TGTGCCAGCAGTCCCCAGGGGGGGGGAAGCAATGAGCAGTTCTTC
NA NA TRBJ2-2 TRBV28 CASSFQTTGELFF TGTGCCAGCAGTTTCCAGACCACCGGGGAGCTGTTTTTT
NA NA TRBJ2-5 TRBV10-3 CAISESLGDQETQYF TGTGCCATCAGTGAGTCGCTAGGAGATCAAGAGACCCAGTACTTC
NA NA TRBJ1-3 TRBV6-5 CASSPMGPRNTIYF TGTGCCAGCAGTCCGATGGGACCGCGAAACACCATATATTTT
NA NA TRBJ2-7 TRBV5-4 CASSLEGEGRLSNF TGTGCCAGCAGCTTAGAGGGGGAGGGCCGCCTTTCGAACTTC
TRBD1 NA TRBJ1-5 TRBV7-8 CASSLGQGGQPQHF TGTGCCAGCAGCTTAGGACAGGGAGGTCAGCCCCAGCATTTT
NA NA TRBJ1-1 TRBV7-8 CASSKVAGNTEAFF TGTGCCAGCAGCAAGGTGGCGGGGAACACTGAAGCTTTCTTT
NA NA TRBJ2-1 TRBV10-3 CAISEWGKQFF TGTGCCATCAGTGAATGGGGCAAGCAGTTCTTC